This TCR beta chain was captured by sequencing in a study of T cell repertoires in ileal Crohn's disease. In the study overall: About half of patients got postoperative therapy: around ten thiopurines, over 15 anti-TNF.

For this clone: Its antigen is as yet unknown.

Study-wide results and caveats: Compared with non-smokers, active smokers at surgery showed more clonal expansions.

The length of the CDR3 is 14 residues. Germline values: CDR1 SGDLS, CDR2 YYNGEE. The J segment lost 11 bases and the V segment lost 0 bases, leaving 7 bases of the junction unmatched. Sequenced by immunoSEQ multiplex PCR; TCRdb stores in-frame clones only, minus some. The sample holds almost 900 clones; 70% to 90% are singletons and the top ten take about 16%. This sequence joins TRBV9 and TRBJ1-1; 10 nucleotides agree with TRBD1. This receptor was taken from an adult with Crohn's disease. The sequencing sample was made of ileal tissue. DNA of the CDR3: TGTGCCAGCAGCGTAGATCCGGGACAGGGGCGGGCTTTCTTT. Encoded protein: CASSVDPGQGRAFF.